This section outlines one T cell receptor (beta chain) sequence together with its context. Its antigen is unknown. The sample holds no much larger clone one base away, and base qualities are not on file. Compared with germline, V lacks 1 base and J lacks 2 bases; bases without a gene match: 8. CDR1 and CDR2 were assigned from the germline V gene as SGDLS and YYNGEE. Spanning cysteine to phenylalanine, the CDR3 consists of 17 amino acids. The DNA shown is the 51-base CDR3, in frame from base 1. This record belongs to a study of T cell repertoires in chronic hepatitis B (dated by TCRdb to the late 2010s). Library generation was performed with the immunoSEQ multiplex PCR assay. TCRdb provides this immuneACCESS table in a form limited to in-frame rearrangements. Some clones are lacking; in checked studies, under half of them reflect an unresolved V gene, and why the rest are absent is not known. Across this sample there are some 600 clones, with 78% seen only once. The top ten clonotypes cover roughly 18% of the sample.

The chain is assembled from TRBV9 and TRBJ2-5; 10 central nucleotides agree with TRBD2. The sequenced sample consisted of total CD8+ T cells from PBMCs. This clonotype was obtained from a human donor with chronic hepatitis B virus infection. The DNA sequence reads TGTGCCAGCAGCGTACCGTCTAGCGGGGGACAACAAGAGACCCAGTACTTC. It translates as CASSVPSSGGQQETQYF.